This TCR beta chain was documented in a study of T cell responses to AZD1222 COVID-19 vaccine (dated by TCRdb to 2020 to 2022). A note on the overall study: Because spike-specific TCR depth and breadth did not differ between the two schedules, AZD1222 recipients who got a second dose at roughly 4 weeks were pooled with those who got a second dose at roughly 12 weeks. TCR sequencing was performed for about 250 trial participants, of whom roughly 200 were given two doses of AZD1222 and approximately 25 were given two doses of MenACWY control vaccine. Trial participants were enrolled into age subgroups of 18-55, 56-69 and 70-plus years, which contained about 150, 27 and 61 TCR-sequenced participants, respectively.

Broad study findings and their caveats: A significant rise in spike-specific TCR breadth and depth was observed after two AZD1222 doses relative to day 0 and relative to MenACWY recipients. Only six or seven AZD1222 recipients were SARS-CoV-2 seropositive at baseline, limiting conclusions about previously exposed vaccinees. Participants were mostly white British and included more females than males, and it was suggested by the authors that clonal diversity may have been underestimated. Epitopes outside the regions mutated in the B.1.351 and B.1.1.7 variants were reportedly recognized by nearly half of the unique spike-specific TCRs. Because no samples from the day 14 peak response were available, repertoires could be characterized only after the peak T cell response. The whole spike protein was spanned by vaccine-associated CD4 TCRs, and dominant responses were seen in regions 160-218 and 743-854. The 56-69-year group was small, and its depth increase did not reach significance, likely because of low power.

Of note for this clone: Its antigen is not yet known. Per-base qualities were not stored, and no clone one base away is much larger.

From cysteine to phenylalanine, the CDR3 is 14 amino acids long. Here the CDR3 DNA is all that survives: 42 bases in frame from base 1. At the junction V is shortened by 2 bases and J by 8 bases, with 10 bases in between. The germline V gene provides CDR1 KGHSH and CDR2 LQKENI. The sample's time point label, in plain terms: baseline before first vaccination. Vaccinee samples came from UK trials COV001 and COV002, including a single-blind randomized controlled phase 2/3 trial of AZD1222 (ChAdOx1 nCoV-19) in healthy adults. For TCRbeta chain sequencing, PBMC samples from trial participants were taken at day 0 and at day 28 after the second dose. The CDR3 regions of human TCRbeta chains were analyzed by immunosequencing. The original pipeline was this. Repertoire TCRs were checked for matches against a reference library of SARS-CoV-2-specific TCRs that had been generated using the MIRA antigen-specificity platform. Breadth meant the fraction of unique TCRs that were SARS-CoV-2-associated, whereas depth meant the fraction of total T cells that were SARS-CoV-2-associated. Using the MIRA data, each spike-specific TCR was mapped to the spike region that the TCR reacts to and placed in a CD4 or CD8 class. Log10-transformed breadth and depth values were compared by one-way ANOVA with Sidak's multiple comparisons tests. TCRdb re-hosts the immuneACCESS table, in-frame sequences only. Its copies lack some clones; in the studies checked, an unresolved V gene accounts for under half of them, and the cause for the rest is not known. V and J calls and clone size are as listed in that table; D and trimming were resolved from the DNA. The sample data list fewer than 100,000 clones, and around 84% of these were observed just once. The top ten clonotypes cover approximately 13% of the sample.

Sequenced here: peripheral blood, sampled on day 0 of AZD1222 vaccination. The sequence is built from TRBV18 and TRBJ1-6; TRBD1 is a weak D gene call, 6 bases matching. This clonotype was obtained from an adult in good health. The nucleotide sequence is TGTGCCAGCTCACCAATAAACAGGGATTCACCCCTCCACTTT. Translated, it gives CASSPINRDSPLHF.